This T cell receptor (beta chain) was retrieved from a study of cytomegalovirus exposure and HLA in healthy donors. Comment on this clone: The antigen is undetermined.

Regarding the study as a whole: While the bulk of TCR sequences proved rare, some public TCRs turned up in many donors. Among donors in an Asian-associated ancestry cluster, a later analysis reportedly found fewer N-insertions than the roughly 670-donor mean. Some V segments (TRBV6-2 and TRBV6-3 among them) were excluded as indistinguishable.

CDR1 and CDR2 (germline): SGHDT, YYEEEE. The germline V and J ends were trimmed by 0 bases and 9 bases, with 13 bases remaining between them. CDR3 length: 15 residues. Primers for the PCR totalled 60 Vbeta and 13 Jbeta. TCRdb's table, derived via immunoSEQ multiplex PCR, lists solely in-frame clones and lacks some. The table has 150,000 to 200,000 clones, roughly four fifths seen once; the top ten hold about 2.1%. Sequenced material: PBMCs. This sequence was found in a woman younger than 30 in good health and CMV-seronegative. The chain links TRBV5-6 to TRBJ1-6, with a tentative D call TRBD1 (5 bases). CDR3 coding DNA: TGTGCCAGCAGCTTGGCAGGAGGGGTTGGTTCACCCCTCCACTTT. Translating it yields CASSLAGGVGSPLHF.